This T cell receptor beta chain was sequenced during a study of blood T cell repertoires in COVID-19. Trimming removed 7 bases from V and 8 bases from J; junction bases left unmatched: 10. Germline CDR1 MDHEN, CDR2 SYDVKM. The CDR3 has 14 residues. Source study methods: Nucleated cell counts were estimated from reference gene primer amplification. This table comes from immunoSEQ multiplex PCR, and its TCRdb copy is limited to in-frame clones, with some not included. The DNA gave D and trimming, while V, J and clone size come from that table. The sample lists approximately 70,000 clones, roughly 80% occurring once.

The rearrangement joins TRBV28 to TRBJ1-4, with 7 bases fitting TRBD1. This sequence was found in a woman older than 75 with acute or convalescent COVID-19. What was sequenced was peripheral blood. The CDR3 sequence: CASNIPWDSEKLFF. The DNA of the CDR3 is TGTGCCAGCAACATCCCCTGGGACAGCGAAAAACTGTTTTTT.